This entry describes one TCR beta chain. This entry is derived from a study of cytomegalovirus exposure and HLA in healthy donors. CDR3 length equals 13 residues. Trimming removed 6 bases at V and 7 bases at J, with 15 bases between. Per the germline V gene, CDR1 is MNHEY and CDR2 is SVGAGI. In the PCR, 60 Vbeta and 13 Jbeta primers were used. Libraries were prepared by immunoSEQ multiplex PCR; TCRdb keeps only in-frame clonotypes and omits some of them. Among about 220,000 clones, 70% to 80% were seen once, and the ten largest hold under 2%. Material for sequencing was PBMCs. The receptor was derived from a woman aged 25 to 45 in good health and CMV-seronegative. The genes are TRBV6-5 and TRBJ1-2; no clear D gene. CDR3 region: CASRRAQTSGYTF. Written as DNA, the CDR3 is TGTGCCAGCAGACGGGCCCAAACTAGTGGCTACACCTTC.